This T cell receptor (beta chain) was retrieved from a study of CD8 T cells in ankylosing spondylitis. Per germline, CDR1 SGHDT and CDR2 YYEEEE. V trimming: 6 bases; J trimming: 4 bases; junction bases outside the gene matches: 12. CDR3 length: 17 residues. In this sample, this clonotype turned up a few times. Its antigen is unidentified. Overall study results and limits: Reports say disease-linked clones showed up significantly more in matched ankylosing spondylitis synovial fluid.

TCRdb passed the 5' RACE reads through MiXCR, listing each CDR3 protein once. The repertoire includes 250,000 to 350,000 distinct CDR3 sequences, 15% to 20% of them detected once, and under 8.5% sits in the top ten. Specimen: blood, either unsorted or a sorted T cell fraction (not recorded which). This receptor was identified in a male donor with ankylosing spondylitis or in good health (not recorded which). The V and J genes are TRBV5-6 and TRBJ2-1; 11 nucleotides align to TRBD2. CDR3 region: CASMPKGLAGGYNEQFF. As DNA, the CDR3 is TGTGCCAGCATGCCCAAAGGTCTAGCGGGAGGTTACAATGAGCAGTTCTTC. The entire variable domain, with the rest obtained from reference TRBV5-6 and TRBJ2-1, is as follows: DAGVTQSPTHLIKTRGQQVTLRCSPKSGHDTVSWYQQALGQGPQFIFQYYEEEERQRGNFPDRFSGHQFPNYSSELNVNALLLGDSALYLCASMPKGLAGGYNEQFFGPGTRLTVL.